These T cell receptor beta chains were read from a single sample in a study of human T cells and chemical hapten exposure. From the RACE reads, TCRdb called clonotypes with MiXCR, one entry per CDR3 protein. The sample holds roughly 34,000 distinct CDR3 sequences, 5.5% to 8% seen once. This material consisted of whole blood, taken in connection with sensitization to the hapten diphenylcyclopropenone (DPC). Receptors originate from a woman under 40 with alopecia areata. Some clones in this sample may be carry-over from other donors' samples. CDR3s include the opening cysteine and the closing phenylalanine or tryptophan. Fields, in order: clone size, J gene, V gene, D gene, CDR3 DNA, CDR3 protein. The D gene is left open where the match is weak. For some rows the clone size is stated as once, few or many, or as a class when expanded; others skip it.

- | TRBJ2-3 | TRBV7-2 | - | TGTGCCAGCAGCTTCGATCCCCGAGGGCGGGGCGGGGATACGCAGTATTTT | CASSFDPRGRGGDTQYF
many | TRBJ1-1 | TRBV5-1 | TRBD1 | TGCGCCAGCAGCTTTCCCCGACAGGGGGGCACTGAAGCTTTCTTT | CASSFPRQGGTEAFF
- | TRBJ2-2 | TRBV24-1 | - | TGTGCCACCAGTGATTTAAAACAGGGAAACACCGGGGAGCTGTTTTTT | CATSDLKQGNTGELFF
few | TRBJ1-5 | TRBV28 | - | TGTGCCGGTTCCGGGACAAGACGCAATCAGCCCCAGCATTTT | CAGSGTRRNQPQHF
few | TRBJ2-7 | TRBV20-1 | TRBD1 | TGCAGTGCTAGCCGACAGGGCCTCTCCTACGAGCAGTACTTC | CSASRQGLSYEQYF
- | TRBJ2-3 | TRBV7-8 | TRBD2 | TGTGCCAGCAGCTTAGTTGCGGGGGAACAAGATACGCAGTATTTT | CASSLVAGEQDTQYF
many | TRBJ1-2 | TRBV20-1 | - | TGCAGTGCCAAAACCAGGGAGGCCTATGGCTACACCTTC | CSAKTREAYGYTF
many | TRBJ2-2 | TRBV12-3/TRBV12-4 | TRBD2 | TGTGCCAGCAGTCTTAGCGGGAGGTTTACCGGGGAGCTGTTTTTT | CASSLSGRFTGELFF
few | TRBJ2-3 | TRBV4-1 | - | TGCGCCAGCAGCCCCCCAGGGATCCCAGATACGCAGTATTTT | CASSPPGIPDTQYF
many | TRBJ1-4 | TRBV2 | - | TGTGCCAGCAAGCCTGACGCCTCAACTAATGAAAAACTGTTTTTT | CASKPDASTNEKLFF
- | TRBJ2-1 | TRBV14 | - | TGTGCCAGCAGCCAAGCGGGGGTCTCCTACAATGAGCAGTTCTTC | CASSQAGVSYNEQFF
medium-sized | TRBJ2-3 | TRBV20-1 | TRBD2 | TGCAGTGCCAAGGCCGGGGGGGCAGATACGCAGTATTTT | CSAKAGGADTQYF
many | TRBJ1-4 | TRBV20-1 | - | TGCAGTGCTATGAGGACATCGGCAACTAATGAAAAACTGTTTTTT | CSAMRTSATNEKLFF